These T cell receptor beta chains were read from a single sample in a study of identical twins. MiXCR, run by TCRdb on the 5' RACE reads, gives a single entry per CDR3 protein. The repertoire holds some 710,000 distinct CDR3 sequences, with 6.1% as singletons. The sequenced material came from naive T cells sorted from blood. The origin of the receptors is a man in his late teens or twenties in good health. Each CDR3 is given with its conserved first and last residue. Each record gives: clone size, V gene, J gene, D gene, CDR3 protein, CDR3 DNA. The D gene is left open where the match is weak. Clone size is shown for a subset of rows, as once, few, many or a class of expanded clone.

many	TRBV6-5	TRBJ2-7	TRBD1	CASSYRTGKDYEQYF	TGTGCCAGCAGTTATAGGACAGGAAAAGACTACGAGCAGTACTTC
NA	TRBV7-9	TRBJ2-7	TRBD1	CASSPGTATAEQYF	TGTGCCAGCAGCCCCGGGACAGCGACAGCCGAGCAGTACTTC
NA	TRBV7-3	TRBJ2-1	NA	CASSSMGGRGSYNEQFF	TGTGCCAGCAGCTCAATGGGGGGTCGCGGCTCCTACAATGAGCAGTTCTTC
many	TRBV4-3	TRBJ2-3	TRBD2	CASSQEAAGADTQYF	TGCGCCAGCAGCCAAGAAGCAGCGGGGGCGGATACGCAGTATTTT
NA	TRBV5-1	TRBJ1-6	NA	CAYRVYNSPLHF	TGCGCTTACAGGGTCTATAATTCACCCCTCCACTTT
many	TRBV5-6	TRBJ2-1	NA	CASSSTGGDYNEQFF	TGTGCCAGCAGCAGTACAGGGGGGGACTACAATGAGCAGTTCTTC
many	TRBV20-1	TRBJ2-5	NA	CSARDGGALLGTQYF	TGCAGTGCTAGAGATGGGGGGGCACTTCTAGGGACCCAGTACTTC
few	TRBV15	TRBJ1-1	TRBD1	CATSRGAPQGQRFEAFF	TGTGCCACCAGCAGGGGGGCCCCACAGGGGCAAAGGTTTGAAGCTTTCTTT
many	TRBV6-1	TRBJ2-1	NA	CASSTDSGSYNEQFF	TGTGCCAGCAGCACCGACTCCGGCTCCTACAATGAGCAGTTCTTC
few	TRBV25-1	TRBJ1-3	NA	CASSRGSAGNTIYF	TGTGCCAGCAGTCGGGGCAGTGCTGGAAACACCATATATTTT
few	TRBV10-3	TRBJ2-1	TRBD2	CAISEAGTSGSTYNEQFF	TGTGCCATCAGTGAGGCGGGGACTAGCGGGAGTACCTACAATGAGCAGTTCTTC
few	TRBV20-1	TRBJ2-2	NA	CSASGRRGELFF	TGCAGTGCTAGTGGACGGCGCGGGGAGCTGTTTTTT
NA	TRBV15	TRBJ1-4	NA	CATSRDPRGNEKLFF	TGTGCCACCAGCAGAGATCCGAGGGGGAATGAAAAACTGTTTTTT
NA	TRBV5-1	TRBJ2-3	NA	CASSLGVGGSSDTQYF	TGCGCCAGCAGCTTGGGAGTGGGGGGTTCTTCAGATACGCAGTATTTT
many	TRBV30	TRBJ2-7	NA	CAWSARRLGYEQYF	TGTGCCTGGAGTGCCCGGAGACTTGGCTACGAGCAGTACTTC
NA	TRBV12-3/TRBV12-4	TRBJ2-1	TRBD2	CASSNTGTSGRESYNEQFF	TGTGCCAGCAGCAATACCGGGACTAGCGGGAGAGAATCTTACAATGAGCAGTTCTTC
many	TRBV5-1	TRBJ2-1	NA	CASSLQVSSYNEQFF	TGCGCCAGCAGCTTACAGGTTAGCTCCTACAATGAGCAGTTCTTC